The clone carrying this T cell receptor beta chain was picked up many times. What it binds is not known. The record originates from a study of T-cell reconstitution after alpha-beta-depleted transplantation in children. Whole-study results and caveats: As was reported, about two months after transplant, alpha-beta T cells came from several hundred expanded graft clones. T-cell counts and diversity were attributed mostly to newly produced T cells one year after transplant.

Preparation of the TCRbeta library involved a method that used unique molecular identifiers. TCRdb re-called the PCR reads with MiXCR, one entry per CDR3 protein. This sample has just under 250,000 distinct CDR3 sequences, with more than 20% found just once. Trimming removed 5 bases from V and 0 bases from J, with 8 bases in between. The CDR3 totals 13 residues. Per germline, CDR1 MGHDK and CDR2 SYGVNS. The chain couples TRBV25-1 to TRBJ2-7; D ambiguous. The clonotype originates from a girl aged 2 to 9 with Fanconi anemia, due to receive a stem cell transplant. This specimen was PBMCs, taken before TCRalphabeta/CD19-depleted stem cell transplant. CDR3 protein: CASSFSSSYEQYF. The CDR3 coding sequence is TGTGCCAGCAGTTTCAGTAGCTCCTACGAGCAGTACTTC.